This T cell receptor beta chain was obtained from a study of OX40 agonist ivuxolimab in advanced cancers. Sequenced by immunoSEQ multiplex PCR; TCRdb stores in-frame clones only, minus some. The sample has about 20,000 clones; under 75% are singletons. Germline values: CDR1 SGDLS, CDR2 YYNGEE. This CDR3 comprises 13 residues. V was shortened by 5 bases and J by 10 bases, with 13 bases between the two germline ends. The specimen was CD4+ or CD8+ T cells sorted from blood, collected in a trial of the OX40 agonist ivuxolimab. The V and J genes are TRBV9 and TRBJ1-6, with D unresolved. The source is an adult with an advanced solid tumor such as melanoma, head and neck, liver or kidney cancer. The CDR3 sequence is CASRGEGSSPLHF. CDR3 nucleotides: TGTGCCAGCAGGGGAGAGGGCTCCTCACCCCTCCACTTT.